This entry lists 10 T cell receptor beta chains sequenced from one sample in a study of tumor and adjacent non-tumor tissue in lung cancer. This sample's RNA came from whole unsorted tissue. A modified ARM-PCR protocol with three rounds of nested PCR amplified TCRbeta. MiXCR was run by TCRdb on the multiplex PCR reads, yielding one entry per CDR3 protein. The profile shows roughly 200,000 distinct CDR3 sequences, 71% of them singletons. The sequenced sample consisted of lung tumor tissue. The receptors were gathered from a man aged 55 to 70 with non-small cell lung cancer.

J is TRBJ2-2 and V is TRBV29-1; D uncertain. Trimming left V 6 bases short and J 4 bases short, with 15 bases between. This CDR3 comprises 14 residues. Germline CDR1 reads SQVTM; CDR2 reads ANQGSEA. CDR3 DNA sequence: TGCAGCGTGGGAAAGGGTATGCGCACCGGGGAGCTGTTTTTT. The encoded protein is CSVGKGMRTGELFF.

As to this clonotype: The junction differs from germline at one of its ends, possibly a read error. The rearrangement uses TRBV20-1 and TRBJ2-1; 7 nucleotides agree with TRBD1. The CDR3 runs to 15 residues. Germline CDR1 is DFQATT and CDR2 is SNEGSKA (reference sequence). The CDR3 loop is CCARVGQSGYNEQFF. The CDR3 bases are TGCTGTGCTAGAGTGGGACAGTCAGGCTACAATGAGCAGTTCTTC.

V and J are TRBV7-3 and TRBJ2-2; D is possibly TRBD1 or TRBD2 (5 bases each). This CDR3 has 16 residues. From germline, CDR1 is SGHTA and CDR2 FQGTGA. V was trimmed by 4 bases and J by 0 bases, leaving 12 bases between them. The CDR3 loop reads CASSSNPGPNTGELFF. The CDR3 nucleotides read TGTGCCAGCAGCTCAAACCCGGGACCGAACACCGGGGAGCTGTTTTTT.

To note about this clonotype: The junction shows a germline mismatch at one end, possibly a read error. CDR3 DNA sequence: TGTGCCAACAGCTTAGTTGGCGGGGGGGTGACAGATACGCATTATTTT. It yields the protein CANSLVGGGVTDTHYF. The chain uses TRBV11-3 and TRBJ2-3; 9 nucleotides line up with TRBD2. The CDR3 length is 16 residues. Germline V gene sequence: CDR1 SGHNT, CDR2 YENEEA.

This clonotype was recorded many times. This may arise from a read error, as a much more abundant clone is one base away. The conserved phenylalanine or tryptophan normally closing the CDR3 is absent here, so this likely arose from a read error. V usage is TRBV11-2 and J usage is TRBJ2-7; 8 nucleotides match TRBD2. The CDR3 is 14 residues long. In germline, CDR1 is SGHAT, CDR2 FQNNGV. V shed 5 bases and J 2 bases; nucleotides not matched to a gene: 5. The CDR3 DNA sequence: TGTGCCAGCAGCCCGACGCGGGGGGCCTACGAGCAGTACCTC. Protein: CASSPTRGAYEQYL.

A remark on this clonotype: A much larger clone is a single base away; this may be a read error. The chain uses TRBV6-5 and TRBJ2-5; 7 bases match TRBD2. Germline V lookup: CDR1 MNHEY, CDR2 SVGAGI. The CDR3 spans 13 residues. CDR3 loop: CASSRLAAETHYF. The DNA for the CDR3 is TGTGCCAGCAGCCGACTAGCAGCAGAGACCCACTACTTC.

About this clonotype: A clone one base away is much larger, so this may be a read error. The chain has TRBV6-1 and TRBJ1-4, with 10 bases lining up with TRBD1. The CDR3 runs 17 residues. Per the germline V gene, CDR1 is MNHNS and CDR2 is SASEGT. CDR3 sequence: CASSERGTGVRWEKVFF. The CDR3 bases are TGTGCCAGCAGTGAACGAGGGACAGGGGTCCGTTGGGAAAAAGTGTTTTTT.

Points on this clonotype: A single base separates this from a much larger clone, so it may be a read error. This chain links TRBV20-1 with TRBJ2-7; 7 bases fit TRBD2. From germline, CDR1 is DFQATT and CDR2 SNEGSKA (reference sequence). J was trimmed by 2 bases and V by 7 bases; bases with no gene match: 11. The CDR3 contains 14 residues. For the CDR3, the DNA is TGCAGTGATGCCGAAGCGGGGAGGGCCTACGAGCAGTACTTC. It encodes CSDAEAGRAYEQYF.

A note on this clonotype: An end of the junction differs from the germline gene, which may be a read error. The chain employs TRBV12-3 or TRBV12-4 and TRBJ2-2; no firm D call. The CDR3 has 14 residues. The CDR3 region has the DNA TGTGCCAGCAAGCAGAGTACGAACACCCGGGAGCTGTTTTTT. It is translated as CASKQSTNTRELFF.

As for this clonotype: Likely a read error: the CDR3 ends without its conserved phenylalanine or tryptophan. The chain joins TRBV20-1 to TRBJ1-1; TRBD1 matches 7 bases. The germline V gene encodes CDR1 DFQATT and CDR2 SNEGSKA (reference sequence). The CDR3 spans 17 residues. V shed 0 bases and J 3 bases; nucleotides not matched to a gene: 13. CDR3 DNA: TGCAGTGCTAGAGATCCGGCCAGGGGGGTTAGGGACACTGAAGCTTTCCTT. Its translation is CSARDPARGVRDTEAFL.